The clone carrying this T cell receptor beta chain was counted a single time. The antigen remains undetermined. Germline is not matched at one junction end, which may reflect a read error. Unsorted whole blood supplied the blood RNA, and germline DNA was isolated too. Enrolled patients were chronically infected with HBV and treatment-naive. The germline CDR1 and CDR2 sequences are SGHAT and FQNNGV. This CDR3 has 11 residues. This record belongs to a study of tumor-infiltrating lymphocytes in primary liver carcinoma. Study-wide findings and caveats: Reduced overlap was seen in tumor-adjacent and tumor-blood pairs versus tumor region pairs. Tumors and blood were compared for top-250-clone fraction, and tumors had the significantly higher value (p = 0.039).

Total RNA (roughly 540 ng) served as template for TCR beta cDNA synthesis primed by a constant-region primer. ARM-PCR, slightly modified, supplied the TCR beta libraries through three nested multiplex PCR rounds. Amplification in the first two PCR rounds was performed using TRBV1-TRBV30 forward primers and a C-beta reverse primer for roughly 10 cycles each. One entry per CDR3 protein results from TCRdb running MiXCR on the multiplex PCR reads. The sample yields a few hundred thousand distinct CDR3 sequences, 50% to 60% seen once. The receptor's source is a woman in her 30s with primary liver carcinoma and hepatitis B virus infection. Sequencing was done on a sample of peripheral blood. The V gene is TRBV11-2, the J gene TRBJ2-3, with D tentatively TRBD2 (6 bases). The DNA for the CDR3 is TGTGCCAGTATTAGCGGAGATACACAGTATTTT. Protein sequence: CASISGDTQYF.